Listed here are 24 T cell receptor beta chains from one sample, sequenced in a study of T cells in women clearing cervical HPV infection. Sequencing was performed with immunoSEQ multiplex PCR; in TCRdb, only in-frame clones are kept and a portion is missing. Its listing shows under 35,000 clones. The material sequenced was blood buffy coat. Receptors were obtained from a woman between 18 and 69 years old with a cervical HPV16 infection that either progressed to CIN3+ or cleared (not recorded which).

Note on this clone: The observed sequence ends 3 residues before the CDR3 terminus, with the missing tail filled in from the germline J gene. V gene TRBV12-3 or TRBV12-4 combines with J gene TRBJ2-7; D might be TRBD1 (6 bases). Trimming pared 4 bases from V and 5 bases from J, leaving 9 bases between. The CDR3 is 12 residues long. CDR3 DNA (partial): TGTGCCAGCAGTTACAGGGTTGACGAG. Residues: CASSYRVDE. In full, the CDR3 reads CASSYRVDEQYF.

With regard to this clone: The read ends 3 residues shy of where the CDR3 ends; the end is completed using the germline J gene. Other nucleotide sequences from this sample produce the same CDR3. This chain connects TRBV19 to TRBJ2-7, with TRBD2 matching over 7 bases. Germline CDR1 is LNHDA and CDR2 is SQIVND (reference sequence). The trim removed 2 bases at V and 2 bases at J, leaving 15 bases unmatched. The CDR3 is 18 residues long. The CDR3 protein is CASSISPPGQGGPYEQYF. CDR3 DNA, as far as it was read: TGTGCCAGTAGTATATCTCCCCCTGGTCAGGGAGGGCCCTACGAG. The entire variable domain, with the rest obtained from reference TRBV19 and TRBJ2-7, is as follows: DGGITQSPKYLFRKEGQNVTLSCEQNLNHDAMYWYRQDPGQGLRLIYYSQIVNDFQKGDIAEGYSVSREKKESFPLTVTSAQKNPTAFYLCASSISPPGQGGPYEQYFGPGTRLTVT.

Concerning this clone: The read is 3 residues too short to cover the CDR3 end, so that end is filled in from the germline J gene. The chain has TRBV2 and TRBJ1-2; 7 bases are shared with TRBD1. CDR1 is SNHLY, CDR2 FYNNEI, per germline. With V trimmed by 7 bases and J by 2 bases, 4 bases remained unmatched. The CDR3 contains 13 residues. The sequenced part of the CDR3 DNA is TGTGCCAGCACTTTGGGACAGAACTATGGC. Translated, it gives CASTLGQNYG. The whole CDR3 is CASTLGQNYGYTF.

As to this clone: The observed sequence ends 3 residues before the CDR3 terminus, with the missing tail filled in from the germline J gene. The chain uses TRBV5-5 and TRBJ2-7; 10 nucleotides match TRBD1. After removal of 7 bases from V and 6 bases from J, the junction contained 7 bases not matched to a gene. Per the germline V gene, CDR1 is SGHKS and CDR2 is YYEKEE (reference sequence). The CDR3 contains 13 residues. The covered CDR3 bases are TGTGCCAGCTCAATGGGGACAGGGGTCGAG. Residues: CASSMGTGVE. The complete CDR3 protein is CASSMGTGVEQYF. Full variable domain (missing parts from reference TRBV5-5 and TRBJ2-7): DAGVTQSPTHLIKTRGQQVTLRCSPISGHKSVSWYQQVLGQGPQFIFQYYEKEERGRGNFPDRFSARQFPNYSSELNVNALLLGDSALYLCASSMGTGVEQYFGPGTRLTVT.

As to this clone: Read sequence stops 3 residues before the CDR3 end, and the germline J gene provides the missing end. The chain employs TRBV10-2 and TRBJ1-1; D might be TRBD1 (5 bases). Trimming pared 6 bases from V and 0 bases from J, leaving 17 bases between. CDR1 is WSHSY, CDR2 SAAADI, per germline. The CDR3 totals 16 residues. CDR3 amino acids: CASSPRGGRVNTEAFF. The covered CDR3 bases are TGCGCCAGCAGCCCTCGGGGGGGTAGAGTGAACACTGAA.

Comments on this clone: The CDR3 end falls 3 residues outside the read, so it is completed with the germline J gene. The chain carries TRBV6-1 and TRBJ1-5; D is possibly TRBD1 (5 bases). Trimming left V 2 bases short and J 7 bases short, with 18 bases between. CDR3 length: 16 residues. Germline V gene data show CDR1 as MNHNS and CDR2 as SASEGT. The CDR3 here is CASSELVGQGEQPQHF. Partial CDR3 DNA: TGTGCCAGCAGTGAATTGGTTGGGCAGGGCGAACAGCCC.

Note on this clone: The read halts 3 residues ahead of the CDR3 end, with the missing end drawn from the germline J gene. The chain links TRBV5-1 to TRBJ1-1, with D tentatively TRBD1 (5 bases). Germline-derived CDR1 and CDR2 are SGHRS and YFSETQ. The CDR3 consists of 14 residues. Trimming removed 0 bases at V and 7 bases at J, with 13 bases between. The CDR3 sequence is CASSLEAGKVEAFF. The sequenced CDR3 bases are TGCGCCAGCAGCTTGGAGGCAGGGAAGGTTGAA.

CDR3 sequence reads: CASSMATGTGARQPQHF. CDR3 DNA, as far as it was read: TGTGCCAGCAGCATGGCTACCGGGACAGGGGCTCGGCAGCCC. V gene TRBV7-8 combines with J gene TRBJ1-5; 10 positions match TRBD1. The read comes to an end 3 residues before the CDR3 does, leaving the germline J gene to fill in the end. Per the germline V gene, CDR1 is SGHVS and CDR2 is FQNEAQ. CDR3 size: 17 residues. V shed 5 bases and J 7 bases; nucleotides not matched to a gene: 14.

Regarding this clone: Read sequence stops 3 residues before the CDR3 end, and the germline J gene provides the missing end. The chain recombines TRBV6-4 with TRBJ2-5, with 9 bases matching TRBD2. The V gene's germline CDR1 is MRHNA and CDR2 SNTAGT. Trimming cost V 0 bases and J 4 bases; bases outside gene matches: 3. The CDR3 is made up of 15 amino acids. The CDR3 bases that were read are TGTGCCAGCAGTGACTCGGCGGGGGGGCGAGAGACC. This translates into CASSDSAGGRET. The full CDR3 protein reads CASSDSAGGRETQYF.

In regard to this clone: The read finishes 3 residues shy of the CDR3 end, and the germline J gene is used to complete it. The chain joins TRBV20-1 to TRBJ1-4, with 9 positions matching TRBD1. Germline V gene lookup returns CDR1 DFQATT and CDR2 SNEGSKA (reference sequence). The CDR3 spans 14 residues. V lost 5 bases to trimming and J lost 8 bases; unmatched junction nucleotides: 9. The CDR3 loop reads CSADTGGAGEKLFF. The sequenced part of the CDR3 DNA is TGCAGTGCTGATACAGGGGGCGCGGGGGAAAAA.

As for this clone: From the germline J gene comes the end of the CDR3, since the read stops 3 residues before it. The V and J genes are TRBV19 and TRBJ2-4, with TRBD2 matching over 7 bases. The CDR3 runs 16 residues. The V segment lost 5 bases and the J segment 0 bases; nucleotides outside the gene matches: 7. Germline lookup yields CDR1 LNHDA and CDR2 SQIVND (reference sequence). CDR3 in amino acids: CASSVRGVLAKNIQYF. The sequenced CDR3 bases are TGTGCCAGTAGTGTTCGGGGGGTTCTAGCCAAAAACATT.

In the case of this clone: The read halts 3 residues ahead of the CDR3 end, with the missing end drawn from the germline J gene. V usage is TRBV19 and J usage is TRBJ1-3; TRBD1 agrees at 7 bases. V dropped 3 bases and J dropped 0; count of bases not matched to a gene: 8. From germline, CDR1 is LNHDA and CDR2 SQIVND (reference sequence). The CDR3 length is 17 residues. CDR3 residues: CASSMGFRTGSGNTIYF. CDR3 DNA (partial): TGTGCCAGTAGTATGGGCTTCCGGACAGGCTCTGGAAACACC.

Comments on this clone: The CDR3 end is not reached by the read, which stops 3 residues before it; the germline J gene fills it in. This rearrangement joins TRBV2 to TRBJ1-5; 9 bases align to TRBD1. The V segment lost 7 bases and the J segment 9 bases; nucleotides outside the gene matches: 7. This CDR3 has 13 residues. CDR1 and CDR2 (germline): SNHLY, FYNNEI. The sequenced CDR3 bases are TGTGCCAGCATGCGGGACAGGGACGTGCCC. It specifies CASMRDRDVP. The entire CDR3 is CASMRDRDVPQHF.

The sequenced CDR3 bases are TGTGCCAGCAGCTCAGGGGGCGTTAACAATCAGCCC. Protein: CASSSGGVNNQP. The full CDR3 sequence reads CASSSGGVNNQPQHF. The chain couples TRBV7-8 to TRBJ1-5; 8 positions agree with TRBD1. Read coverage stops 3 residues before the CDR3 terminus; the germline J gene supplies the remainder. This CDR3 comprises 15 residues. J gave up 3 bases and V 4 bases, and 5 bases lay outside the gene matches. Germline loops: CDR1 SGHVS, CDR2 FQNEAQ.

Worth noting for this clone: The read ends 3 residues before the CDR3 terminus; that terminus is restored from the germline J gene. Other nucleotide sequences in the sample specify the same CDR3. The V gene is TRBV7-9, the J gene TRBJ2-1; maybe TRBD1 (6 bases). The CDR3 spans 14 residues. Germline CDR1 SEHNR, CDR2 FQNEAQ (reference sequence). V was cut by 2 bases and J by 7 bases, with 12 bases left in between. Incomplete CDR3 DNA: TGTGCCAGCAGCTTACTAGGGGGTGGTAATGAG. Translation gives CASSLLGGGNE. The full CDR3 protein is CASSLLGGGNEQFF.

Concerning this clone: The read gets to within 3 residues of the CDR3 end, and the germline J gene fills in the rest. The chain joins TRBV28 to TRBJ1-2; the match to TRBD1 covers 7 bases. The length of the CDR3 is 14 residues. The J segment lost 7 bases and the V segment lost 7 bases, leaving 12 bases of the junction unmatched. Germline CDR1 reads MDHEN; CDR2 reads SYDVKM. The CDR3 spells CASTLLGQEGGYTF. The CDR3 bases that were read are TGTGCCAGCACCCTCTTAGGACAGGAGGGTGGC.

For this clone: The CDR3 is cut off 3 residues early in the read; its end comes from the germline J gene. The chain is built from TRBV4-1 and TRBJ2-7, with 9 bases that match TRBD1. Losses at the gene ends were 4 bases for V and 5 bases for J; bases not matched to a gene: 9. This CDR3 has 15 residues. Germline CDR1 and CDR2: MGHRA and YSYEKL. The CDR3 spells CASSPRGQGVHEQYF. Incomplete CDR3 DNA: TGCGCCAGCAGCCCCCGGGGACAGGGTGTCCACGAG.

Regarding this clone: The read halts 3 residues ahead of the CDR3 end, with the missing end drawn from the germline J gene. The chain employs TRBV28 and TRBJ2-3, with TRBD1 matching 11 bases. This CDR3 is 17 amino acids long. J gave up 4 bases and V 4 bases, and 10 bases lay outside the gene matches. Germline-derived CDR1 and CDR2 are MDHEN and SYDVKM. Partial CDR3 DNA: TGTGCCAGCAGTTCAGGGACAGGGGGTAGGAGAGCAGATACG. Its translation is CASSSGTGGRRADT. In full, the CDR3 reads CASSSGTGGRRADTQYF.

To note about this clone: The read ends 3 residues early relative to the CDR3; the germline J gene fills the gap. This chain joins TRBV5-6 and TRBJ2-1; 7 positions match TRBD1. Germline trimming cut 4 bases from V and 7 bases from J; bases unmatched to any gene: 11. Germline-derived CDR1 and CDR2 are SGHDT and YYEEEE. The CDR3 is 15 residues long. The CDR3 is CASSHRQGTTNEQFF. Incomplete CDR3 DNA: TGTGCCAGCAGCCACCGACAGGGTACGACTAATGAG.

Comment on this clone: The missing CDR3 end, 3 residues past where the read stops, is filled in from the germline J gene. The rearrangement uses TRBV19 and TRBJ2-1, with 11 bases fitting TRBD2. V lost 4 bases and J lost 8; bases outside the gene matches: 10. CDR3 size: 16 residues. Per the germline V gene, CDR1 is LNHDA and CDR2 is SQIVND (reference sequence). The CDR3 is CASSRDVAGGRDEQFF. Incomplete CDR3 DNA: TGTGCCAGTAGTAGGGACGTAGCGGGGGGGCGGGATGAG.

Comment on this clone: The read gets to within 3 residues of the CDR3 end, and the germline J gene fills in the rest. V is TRBV20-1 and J is TRBJ2-1; 7 bases match TRBD2. The germline V gene has CDR1 DFQATT and CDR2 SNEGSKA (reference sequence). V lost 0 bases and J lost 7; bases outside the gene matches: 12. This CDR3 has 16 residues. This chain's CDR3 is CSAREIRAGSVNEQFF. The CDR3 DNA, read in part, is TGCAGTGCTAGAGAAATCAGAGCGGGGTCGGTAAATGAG.

A word on this clone: The observed sequence ends 3 residues before the CDR3 terminus, with the missing tail filled in from the germline J gene. The gene calls are TRBV4-1 and TRBJ1-4; 8 bases are shared with TRBD1. Per germline, CDR1 MGHRA and CDR2 YSYEKL. Unmatched junction bases numbered 4, after V lost 2 bases and J lost 5 bases. The CDR3 covers 15 residues. CDR3 sequence: CASSQFRDRNEKLFF. CDR3 bases read: TGCGCCAGCAGCCAATTTCGGGACAGGAATGAAAAA.

Comments on this clone: The CDR3 end is not reached by the read, which stops 3 residues before it; the germline J gene fills it in. The chain is built from TRBV30 and TRBJ2-3; D might be TRBD1 (6 bases). Trimming left V 0 bases short and J 6 bases short, with 7 bases between. This CDR3 spans 12 amino acids. CDR1 GTSNPN and CDR2 SVGIG come from the germline V gene (reference sequence). The CDR3 protein is CAWSVRGDTQYF. The sequenced part of the CDR3 DNA is TGTGCCTGGAGTGTTAGGGGGGATACG.

Concerning this clone: The CDR3 goes on 3 residues after the read ends, and that part is filled in from the germline J gene. The chain uses TRBV20-1 and TRBJ2-1, with D perhaps matching TRBD2 (6 bases). Germline V gene data show CDR1 as DFQATT and CDR2 as SNEGSKA (reference sequence). The CDR3 has 14 residues. Trimming shortened V by 3 bases and J by 7 bases, and 16 bases separated the two germline ends. CDR3 loop: CSASNPRGLNEQFF. The DNA read from the CDR3 is TGCAGTGCTAGCAACCCTCGGGGGTTGAATGAG.